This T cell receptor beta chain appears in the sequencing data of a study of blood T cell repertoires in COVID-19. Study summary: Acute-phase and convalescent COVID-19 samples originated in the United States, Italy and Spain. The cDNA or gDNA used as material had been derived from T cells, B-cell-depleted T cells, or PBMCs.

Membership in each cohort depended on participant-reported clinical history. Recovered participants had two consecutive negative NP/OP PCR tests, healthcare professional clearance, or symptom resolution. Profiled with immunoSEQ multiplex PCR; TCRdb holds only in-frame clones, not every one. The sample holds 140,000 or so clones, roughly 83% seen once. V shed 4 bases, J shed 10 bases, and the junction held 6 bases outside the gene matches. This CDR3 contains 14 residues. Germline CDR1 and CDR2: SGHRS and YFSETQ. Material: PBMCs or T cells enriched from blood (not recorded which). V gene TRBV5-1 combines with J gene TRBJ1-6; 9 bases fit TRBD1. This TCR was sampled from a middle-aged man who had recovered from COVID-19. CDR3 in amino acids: CASSQGQGTSPLHF. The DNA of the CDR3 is TGCGCCAGCAGCCAGGGACAGGGAACGTCACCCCTCCACTTT. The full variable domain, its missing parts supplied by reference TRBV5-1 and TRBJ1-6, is KAGVTQTPRYLIKTRGQQVTLSCSPISGHRSVSWYQQTPGQGLQFLFEYFSETQRNKGNFPGRFSGRQFSNSRSEMNVSTLELGDSALYLCASSQGQGTSPLHFGNGTRLTVT.